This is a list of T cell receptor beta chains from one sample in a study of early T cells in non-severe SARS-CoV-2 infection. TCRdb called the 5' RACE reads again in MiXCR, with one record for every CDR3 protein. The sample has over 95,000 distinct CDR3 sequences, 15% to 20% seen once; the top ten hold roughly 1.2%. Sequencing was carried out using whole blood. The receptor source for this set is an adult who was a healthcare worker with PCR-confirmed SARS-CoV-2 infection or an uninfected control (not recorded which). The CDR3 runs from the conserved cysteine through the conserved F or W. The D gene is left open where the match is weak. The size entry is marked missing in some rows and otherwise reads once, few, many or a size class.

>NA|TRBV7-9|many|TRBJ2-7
CASSLQDLGWHEQYF
TGTGCCAGCAGCTTACAGGATTTGGGATGGCACGAGCAGTACTTC
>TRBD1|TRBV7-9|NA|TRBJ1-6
CASSAGQANSPLHF
TGTGCCAGCAGCGCGGGACAGGCTAATTCACCCCTCCACTTT
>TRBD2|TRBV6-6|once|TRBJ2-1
CASSRGLAGVSSSYNEQFF
TGTGCCAGCAGTCGGGGACTAGCGGGAGTATCCTCCTCTTACAATGAGCAGTTCTTC
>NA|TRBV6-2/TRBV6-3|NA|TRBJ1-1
CASSYRTYAEAFF
TGTGCCAGCAGTTACAGGACTTATGCTGAAGCTTTCTTT
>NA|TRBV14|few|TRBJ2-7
CASSQEVFGEAEQYF
TGTGCCAGCAGCCAAGAAGTGTTCGGGGAGGCCGAGCAGTACTTC
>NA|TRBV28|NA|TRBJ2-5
CASSRRAGLETQYF
TGTGCCAGCAGTCGGAGAGCAGGGCTAGAGACCCAGTACTTC
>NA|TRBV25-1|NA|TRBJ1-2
CASSEWGGRNGYTF
TGTGCCAGCAGTGAATGGGGGGGGCGTAATGGCTACACCTTC
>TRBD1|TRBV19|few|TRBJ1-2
CASTDPGQGFYGYTF
TGTGCCAGTACAGACCCGGGACAGGGGTTCTATGGCTACACCTTC
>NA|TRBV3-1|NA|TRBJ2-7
CASSQEGGPEVYEQYF
TGTGCCAGCAGCCAAGAAGGAGGACCGGAGGTATACGAGCAGTACTTC
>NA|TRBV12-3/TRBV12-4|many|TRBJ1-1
CASRLHRANTEAFF
TGTGCCAGCAGGCTTCACAGGGCGAACACTGAAGCTTTCTTT
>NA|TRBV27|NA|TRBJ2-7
CASSFLSYEQYF
TGTGCCAGCAGTTTCCTCTCCTACGAGCAGTACTTC
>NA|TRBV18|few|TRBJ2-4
CASSPEGSFAKNIQYF
TGTGCCAGCTCCCCCGAAGGATCTTTCGCCAAAAACATTCAGTACTTC
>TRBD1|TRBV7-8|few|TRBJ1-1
CASSLSGTANTEAFF
TGTGCCAGCAGCCTTTCCGGGACAGCGAACACTGAAGCTTTCTTT
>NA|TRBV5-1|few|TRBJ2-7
CASSFWDLNYEQYF
TGCGCCAGCAGCTTTTGGGACTTAAACTACGAGCAGTACTTC
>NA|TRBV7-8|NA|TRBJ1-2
CASSHDNNYGYTF
TGTGCCAGCAGCCATGACAATAACTATGGCTACACCTTC
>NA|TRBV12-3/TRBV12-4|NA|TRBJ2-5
CASSVDWGETQYF
TGTGCCAGCAGTGTGGACTGGGGGGAGACCCAGTACTTC
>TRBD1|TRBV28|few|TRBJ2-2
CASSFSPGQGNTGELFF
TGTGCCAGCAGTTTTTCTCCGGGACAGGGGAACACCGGGGAGCTGTTTTTT
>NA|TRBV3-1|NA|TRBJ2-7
CASSQGGSGEQYF
TGTGCCAGCAGCCAAGGGGGCTCAGGGGAGCAGTACTTC
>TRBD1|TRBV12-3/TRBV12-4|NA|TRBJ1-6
CASRPGGNSPLHF
TGTGCCAGCAGGCCAGGGGGTAATTCACCCCTCCACTTT
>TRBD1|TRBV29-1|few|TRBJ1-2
CSVAWTGEYGGYTF
TGCAGCGTCGCCTGGACAGGGGAATATGGTGGCTACACCTTC
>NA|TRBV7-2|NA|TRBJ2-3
CASSLRDTQYF
TGTGCCAGCAGCTTAAGAGATACGCAGTATTTT
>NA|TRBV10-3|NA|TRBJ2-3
CAISESARPNTQYF
TGTGCCATCAGTGAGTCGGCTCGGCCAAATACGCAGTATTTT
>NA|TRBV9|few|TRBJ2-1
CASSVKQYNEQFF
TGTGCCAGCAGCGTAAAACAGTACAATGAGCAGTTCTTC
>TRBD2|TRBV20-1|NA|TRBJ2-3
CSFARLAVGDTQYF
TGCAGTTTTGCCCGACTAGCGGTTGGAGATACGCAGTATTTT
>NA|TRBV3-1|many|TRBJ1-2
CASSQAGAHGYTF
TGTGCCAGCAGCCAAGCTGGGGCTCATGGCTACACCTTC
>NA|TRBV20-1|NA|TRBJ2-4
CSARRPDAKNIQYF
TGCAGTGCTAGAAGACCAGATGCCAAAAACATTCAGTACTTC
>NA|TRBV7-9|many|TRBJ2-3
CASSGASLSTDTQYF
TGTGCCAGCAGCGGCGCTAGCTTAAGCACAGATACGCAGTATTTT
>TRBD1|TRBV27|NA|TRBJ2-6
CASRNSQGAGANVLTF
TGTGCCAGCAGGAACTCACAGGGGGCGGGGGCCAACGTCCTGACTTTC
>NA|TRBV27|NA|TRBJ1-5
CASSLSYSNQPQHF
TGTGCCAGCAGTTTAAGCTATAGCAATCAGCCCCAGCATTTT
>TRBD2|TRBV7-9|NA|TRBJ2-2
CASSLGTSHTGELFF
TGTGCCAGCAGCTTAGGGACTAGCCACACCGGGGAGCTGTTTTTT
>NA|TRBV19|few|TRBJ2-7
CASSSGAAVEQYF
TGTGCCAGTAGTAGCGGGGCGGCCGTCGAGCAGTACTTC
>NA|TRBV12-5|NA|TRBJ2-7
CASAQQGYYEQYF
TGTGCTAGTGCCCAGCAGGGGTACTACGAGCAGTACTTC
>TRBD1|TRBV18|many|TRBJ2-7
CASSPRSDRGYEQYF
TGTGCCAGCTCACCACGTTCGGACAGGGGGTACGAGCAGTACTTC
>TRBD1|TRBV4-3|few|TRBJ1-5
CASSQDRGLGPQHF
TGCGCCAGCAGCCAAGACAGGGGGCTAGGGCCCCAGCATTTT
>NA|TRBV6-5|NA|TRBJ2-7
CASSYSGSGEQYF
TGTGCCAGCAGTTACTCAGGCTCTGGGGAGCAGTACTTC
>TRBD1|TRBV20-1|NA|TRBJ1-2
CSARTPGQGALYGYTF
TGCAGTGCTAGAACACCGGGACAGGGGGCGTTGTATGGCTACACCTTC
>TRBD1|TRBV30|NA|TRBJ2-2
CAWSGRGRVGELFF
TGTGCCTGGAGTGGCAGGGGGCGCGTCGGGGAGCTGTTTTTT
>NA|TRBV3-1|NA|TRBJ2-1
CASSEVTYNEQFF
TGTGCCAGCAGCGAGGTAACCTACAATGAGCAGTTCTTC
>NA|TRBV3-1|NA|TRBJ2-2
CASSSRDTGELFF
TGTGCCAGCAGCTCGCGAGACACCGGGGAGCTGTTTTTT
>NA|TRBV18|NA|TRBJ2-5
CASSPPLGETQYF
TGTGCCAGCTCACCACCACTCGGGGAGACCCAGTACTTC
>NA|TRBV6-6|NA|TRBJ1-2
CASSSFGGSIYGYTF
TGTGCCAGCAGTTCCTTTGGGGGGAGCATCTATGGCTACACCTTC
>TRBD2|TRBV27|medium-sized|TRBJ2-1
CASGSGGSYNEQFF
TGTGCCAGCGGTAGCGGGGGGTCCTACAATGAGCAGTTCTTC
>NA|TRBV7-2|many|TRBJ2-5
CASSLEAEETQYF
TGTGCCAGCAGCTTAGAAGCGGAAGAGACCCAGTACTTC
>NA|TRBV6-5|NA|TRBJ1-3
CASSRGHSGNTIYF
TGTGCCAGCAGTCGCGGACACTCTGGAAACACCATATATTTT
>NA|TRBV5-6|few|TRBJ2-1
CASSLASQRSSYNEQFF
TGTGCCAGCAGCTTGGCTTCCCAGCGGAGCTCCTACAATGAGCAGTTCTTC
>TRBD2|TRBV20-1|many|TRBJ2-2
CSAVTAGEEAGELFF
TGCAGTGCTGTCACAGCGGGAGAAGAGGCCGGGGAGCTGTTTTTT
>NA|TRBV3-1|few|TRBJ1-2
CASSQDLRLNYGYTF
TGTGCCAGCAGCCAAGATCTGAGGCTGAACTATGGCTACACCTTC
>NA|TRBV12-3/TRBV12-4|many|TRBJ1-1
CASSLGPPRTAEAFF
TGTGCCAGCAGTTTAGGGCCCCCGAGGACAGCAGAAGCTTTCTTT
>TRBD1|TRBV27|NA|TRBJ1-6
CASSQDRENSPLHF
TGTGCCAGCAGTCAGGACAGGGAAAATTCACCCCTCCACTTT
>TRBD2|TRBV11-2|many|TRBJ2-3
CASSSRGLAGRTDTQYF
TGTGCCAGCAGCTCACGGGGACTAGCGGGAAGAACAGATACGCAGTATTTT
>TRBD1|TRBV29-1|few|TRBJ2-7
CSVERTGGEQYF
TGCAGCGTTGAAAGGACAGGGGGCGAGCAGTACTTC
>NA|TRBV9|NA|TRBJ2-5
CASSVGQVQETQYF
TGTGCCAGCAGCGTAGGGCAGGTCCAAGAGACCCAGTACTTC
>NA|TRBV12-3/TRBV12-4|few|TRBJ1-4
CASSRDPEGEKLFF
TGTGCCAGCAGTCGGGACCCTGAGGGTGAAAAACTGTTTTTT
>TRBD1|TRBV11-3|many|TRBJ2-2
CASSLGQGNTGELFF
TGTGCCAGCAGTTTGGGACAGGGGAACACCGGGGAGCTGTTTTTT
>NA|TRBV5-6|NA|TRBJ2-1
CASLRWQTTYNEQFF
TGTGCCAGCCTCAGGTGGCAGACCACCTACAATGAGCAGTTCTTC